Listed below are T cell receptor beta chains from one sample, sequenced in a study of beta chain features in type 1 diabetes. Measured with immunoSEQ multiplex PCR; TCRdb has only the in-frame clones, and not every one. The sample consists of about 900,000 clones, roughly 17% of them appearing once. The sample was naive CD4+ T cells from blood. The source of these receptors is a woman between 18 and 30 years old in good health. CDR3s include the opening cysteine and the closing phenylalanine or tryptophan. A D gene is named only where the DNA matches it firmly. Only some rows state a clone size, as once, few, many or a class for expanded clones.

CDR3	DNA	size	J	D	V
CASSLFSRQGRVIETQYF	TGTGCCAGCAGTTTGTTTTCCCGACAGGGGCGAGTGATAGAGACCCAGTACTTC	few	TRBJ2-5	TRBD1	TRBV28
CASNKREGRDTQYF	TGTGCCAGCAACAAGCGGGAGGGCAGAGATACGCAGTATTTT	few	TRBJ2-3	TRBD2	TRBV5-4
CAIGARDNEQFF	TGTGCCATTGGGGCTAGAGACAATGAGCAGTTCTTC	few	TRBJ2-1	-	TRBV10-3
CASSLEAWETQYF	TGCGCCAGCAGCTTGGAGGCTTGGGAGACCCAGTACTTC	-	TRBJ2-5	-	TRBV5-1
CASSPLAGNTEAFF	TGTGCCAGCTCACCACTCGCAGGGAACACTGAAGCTTTCTTT	-	TRBJ1-1	-	TRBV18
CASSLGMGTSGTDTQYF	TGTGCCAGCAGCTTAGGTATGGGGACTAGCGGCACAGATACGCAGTATTTT	-	TRBJ2-3	TRBD2	TRBV11-3
CASSLLAGASGELFF	TGCGCCAGCAGCTTACTAGCGGGAGCCAGCGGGGAGCTGTTTTTT	-	TRBJ2-2	TRBD2	TRBV4-1
CASSLVTGVANGYTF	TGTGCCAGCAGCTTAGTAACTGGGGTTGCGAATGGCTACACCTTC	few	TRBJ1-2	-	TRBV7-2
CASSTGGNTIYF	TGTGCCAGCAGTACCGGGGGAAACACCATATATTTT	-	TRBJ1-3	-	TRBV27
CSVRWLSNYGYTF	TGCAGCGTTAGGTGGCTTTCTAACTATGGCTACACCTTC	few	TRBJ1-2	-	TRBV29-1
CASRPQRSNQPQHF	TGTGCCAGCAGACCACAGCGTTCCAATCAGCCCCAGCATTTT	-	TRBJ1-5	-	TRBV14
CASINLRGANTEAFF	TGTGCCAGCATCAACCTTCGGGGGGCGAACACTGAAGCTTTCTTT	once	TRBJ1-1	-	TRBV7-9
CASSLGYQPQHF	TGTGCCAGCAGCTTGGGGTATCAGCCCCAGCATTTT	-	TRBJ1-5	-	TRBV7-9
CASRKTGSAYNEQFF	TGTGCCAGCAGGAAGACAGGTTCGGCCTACAATGAGCAGTTCTTC	-	TRBJ2-1	-	TRBV7-9
CASSLPGTSAHNEQFF	TGTGCCAGCAGTTTACCCGGGACTAGCGCACACAATGAGCAGTTCTTC	-	TRBJ2-1	TRBD2	TRBV28
CASSYGQGVYNEQFF	TGTGCCAGCAGTTATGGACAGGGAGTATACAATGAGCAGTTCTTC	few	TRBJ2-1	TRBD1	TRBV6-5
CASRVSGSSYNEQFF	TGTGCCAGTAGAGTAAGCGGGAGCTCCTACAATGAGCAGTTCTTC	-	TRBJ2-1	TRBD2	TRBV19
CASSFPGGEQYF	TGTGCCAGCAGCTTTCCCGGGGGCGAGCAGTACTTC	-	TRBJ2-7	-	TRBV7-9
CASSETLRGSRAFF	TGTGCCAGCAGTGAAACCCTGAGGGGTTCACGGGCTTTCTTT	few	TRBJ1-1	-	TRBV2